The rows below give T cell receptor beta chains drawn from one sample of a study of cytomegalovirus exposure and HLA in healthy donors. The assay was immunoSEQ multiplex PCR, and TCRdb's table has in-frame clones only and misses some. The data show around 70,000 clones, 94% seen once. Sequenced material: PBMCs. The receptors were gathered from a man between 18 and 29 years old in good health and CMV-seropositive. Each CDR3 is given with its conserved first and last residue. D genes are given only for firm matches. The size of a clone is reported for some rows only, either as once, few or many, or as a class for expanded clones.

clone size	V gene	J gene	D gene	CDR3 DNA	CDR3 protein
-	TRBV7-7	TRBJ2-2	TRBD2	TGTGCTAGCGGCCGGACTAGCGGGAACACCGGGGAGCTGTTTTTT	CASGRTSGNTGELFF
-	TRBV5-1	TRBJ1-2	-	TGCGCCAGCAGCTTGTTCCCGGGGTTGGATGGCTACACCTTC	CASSLFPGLDGYTF
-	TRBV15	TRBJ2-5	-	TGTGCCACCAGCTCAGGACATGGGCTAGGGGAGACCCAGTACTTC	CATSSGHGLGETQYF
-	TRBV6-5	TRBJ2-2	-	TGTGCCAGCACTTCGGGACTTCTAAACACCGGGGAGCTGTTTTTT	CASTSGLLNTGELFF
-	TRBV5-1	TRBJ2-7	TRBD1	TGCGCCAGCAAGGACAGGACGTTCTCCAGCGAGCAGTACTTC	CASKDRTFSSEQYF
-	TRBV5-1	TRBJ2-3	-	TGCGCCAGCGGGACAACGGCAGATACGCAGTATTTT	CASGTTADTQYF
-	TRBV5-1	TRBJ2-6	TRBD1	TGCGCCAGCAGCTTGGCCACGGGGACAGTACTCCCCTTCTCTGGGGCCAACGTCCTGACTTTC	CASSLATGTVLPFSGANVLTF
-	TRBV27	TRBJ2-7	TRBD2	TGTGCCAGCAGCCCCAGACTAGCGGTGGGCGAGCAGTACTTC	CASSPRLAVGEQYF
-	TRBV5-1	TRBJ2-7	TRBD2	TGCGCCAGCAGCTTGCGTAGCGGGACCAACGAGCAGTACTTC	CASSLRSGTNEQYF
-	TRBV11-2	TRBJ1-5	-	TGTGCCAGCAGCTTGGGCAGCAATCAGCCCCAGCATTTT	CASSLGSNQPQHF
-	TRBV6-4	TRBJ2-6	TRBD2	TGTGCCAGCAGTTCCCGGGGGGGAGGGGCCAACGTCCTGACTTTC	CASSSRGGGANVLTF
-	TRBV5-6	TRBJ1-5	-	TGTGCCAGCAGCATTAGTCTTAATAGCAATCAGCCCCAGCATTTT	CASSISLNSNQPQHF
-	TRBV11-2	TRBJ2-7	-	TGTGCCAGCAGCTTAGGAATCCCACTAGCCCGGTACGAGCAGTACTTC	CASSLGIPLARYEQYF
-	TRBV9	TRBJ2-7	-	TGTGCCAGCAGCCCCAGCGGCTACGAGCAGTACTTC	CASSPSGYEQYF
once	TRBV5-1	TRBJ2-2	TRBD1	TGCGCCAGCAGCTTGGGACAGGGAGCGCCCGGGGAGCTGTTTTTT	CASSLGQGAPGELFF
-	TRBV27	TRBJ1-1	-	TGTGCCAGCAGTATACGACAGCTGAACACTGAAGCTTTCTTT	CASSIRQLNTEAFF
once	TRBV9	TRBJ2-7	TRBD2	TGTGCCAGCAGCGTAGGACTAGCGGGAAACTACGAGCAGTACTTC	CASSVGLAGNYEQYF
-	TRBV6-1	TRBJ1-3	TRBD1	TGTGCCAGCAGTGAAAGGGGGCTAGGCTCTGGAAACACCATATATTTT	CASSERGLGSGNTIYF
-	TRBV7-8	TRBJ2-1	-	TGTGCCAGCAGCGCAGGGATGGGCACCTACAATGAGCAGTTCTTC	CASSAGMGTYNEQFF
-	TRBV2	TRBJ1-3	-	TGTGCCAGCAGTGCAGGCAACTCTGGAAACACCATATATTTT	CASSAGNSGNTIYF
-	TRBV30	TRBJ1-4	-	TGTGCCTGGGGGACATCTGAAAAACTGTTTTTT	CAWGTSEKLFF
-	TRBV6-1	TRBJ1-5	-	TGTGCCAGCACCGACCAGGTTTATAGCAATCAGCCCCAGCATTTT	CASTDQVYSNQPQHF
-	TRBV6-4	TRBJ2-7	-	TGTGCCAGCATAGGTCGTGCTAGCGTGATTGGGGAGCAGTACTTC	CASIGRASVIGEQYF
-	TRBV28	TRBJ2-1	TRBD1	TGTGCCAGCAGTCCCATAGGGGGACAGGGGGTATACAATGAGCAGTTCTTC	CASSPIGGQGVYNEQFF
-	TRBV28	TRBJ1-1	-	TGTGCCAGCAGTGGAACAAGGGGGTTGAACACTGAAGCTTTCTTT	CASSGTRGLNTEAFF
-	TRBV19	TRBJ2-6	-	TGTGCCAGTAAATCGGTGAGCGGGCCTGGGGCCAACGTCCTGACTTTC	CASKSVSGPGANVLTF
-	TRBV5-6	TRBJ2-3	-	TGTGCCAGCAGCTGGGGGGGCGGACAGAGTGGTCACGATACGCAGTATTTT	CASSWGGGQSGHDTQYF
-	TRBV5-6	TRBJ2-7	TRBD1	TGTGCCAGCACGCCCGGGACAGGGGTCCGCGAGCAGTACTTC	CASTPGTGVREQYF
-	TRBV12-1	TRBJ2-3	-	TGTGCCAGCATCACGAGGGGTTCTGGCGGGACGGCGGATACGCAGTATTTT	CASITRGSGGTADTQYF
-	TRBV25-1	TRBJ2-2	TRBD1	TGTGCCAGCACTCCCCGGGACAGTAACACCGGGGAGCTGTTTTTT	CASTPRDSNTGELFF
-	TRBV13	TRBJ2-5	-	TGTGCCAGCAGCTGGCCTGGGACATCCCAAGAGACCCAGTACTTC	CASSWPGTSQETQYF